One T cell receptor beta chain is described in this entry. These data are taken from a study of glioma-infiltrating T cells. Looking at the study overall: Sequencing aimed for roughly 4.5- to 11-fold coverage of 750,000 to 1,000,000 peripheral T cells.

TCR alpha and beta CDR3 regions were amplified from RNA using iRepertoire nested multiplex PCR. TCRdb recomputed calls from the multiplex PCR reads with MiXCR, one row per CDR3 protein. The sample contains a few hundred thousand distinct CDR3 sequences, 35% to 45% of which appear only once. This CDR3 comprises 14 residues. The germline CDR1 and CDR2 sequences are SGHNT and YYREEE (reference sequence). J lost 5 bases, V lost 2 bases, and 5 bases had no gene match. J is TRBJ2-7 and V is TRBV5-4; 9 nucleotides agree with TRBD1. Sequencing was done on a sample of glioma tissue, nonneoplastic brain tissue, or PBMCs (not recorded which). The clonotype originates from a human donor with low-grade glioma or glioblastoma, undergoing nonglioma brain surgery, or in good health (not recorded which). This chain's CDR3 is CASSFYRGRNEQYF. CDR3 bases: TGTGCCAGCAGCTTTTACAGGGGGCGGAACGAGCAGTACTTC.